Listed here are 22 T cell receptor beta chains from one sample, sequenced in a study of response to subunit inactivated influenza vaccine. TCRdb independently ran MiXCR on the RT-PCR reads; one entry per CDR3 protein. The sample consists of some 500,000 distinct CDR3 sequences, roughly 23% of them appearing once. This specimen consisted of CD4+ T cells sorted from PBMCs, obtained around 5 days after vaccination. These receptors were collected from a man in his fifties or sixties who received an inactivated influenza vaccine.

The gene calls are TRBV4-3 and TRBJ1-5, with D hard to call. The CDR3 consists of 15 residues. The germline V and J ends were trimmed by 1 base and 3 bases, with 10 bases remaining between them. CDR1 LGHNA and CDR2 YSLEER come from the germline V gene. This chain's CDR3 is CASSQVYDNNQPQHF. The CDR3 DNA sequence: TGCGCCAGCAGCCAAGTTTATGACAACAATCAGCCCCAGCATTTT.

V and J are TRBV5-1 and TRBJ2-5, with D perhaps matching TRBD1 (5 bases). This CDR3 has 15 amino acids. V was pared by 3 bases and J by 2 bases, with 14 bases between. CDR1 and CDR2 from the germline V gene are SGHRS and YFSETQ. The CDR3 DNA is TGCGCCAGCAGCTCAACGTCAGGGTGGCAAGAGACCCAGTACTTC. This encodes CASSSTSGWQETQYF.

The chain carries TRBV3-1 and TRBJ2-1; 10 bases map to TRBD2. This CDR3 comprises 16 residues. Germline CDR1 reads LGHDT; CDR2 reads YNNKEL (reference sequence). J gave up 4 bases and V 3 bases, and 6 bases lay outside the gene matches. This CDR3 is CASSHTGTSAYNEQFF. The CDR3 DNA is TGTGCCAGCAGCCATACCGGGACTAGCGCGTACAATGAGCAGTTCTTC.

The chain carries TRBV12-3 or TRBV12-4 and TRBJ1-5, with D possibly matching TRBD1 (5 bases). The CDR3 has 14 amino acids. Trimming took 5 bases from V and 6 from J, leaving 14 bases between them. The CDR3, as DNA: TGTGCCAGCAGTGGGGCCTCGGGAAGTCAGCCCCAGCATTTT. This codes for CASSGASGSQPQHF.

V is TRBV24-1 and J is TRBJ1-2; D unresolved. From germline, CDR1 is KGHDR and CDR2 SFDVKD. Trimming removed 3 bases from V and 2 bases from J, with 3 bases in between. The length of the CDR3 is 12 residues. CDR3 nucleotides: TGTGCCACCAGTGATATAAACTATGGCTACACCTTC. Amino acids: CATSDINYGYTF.

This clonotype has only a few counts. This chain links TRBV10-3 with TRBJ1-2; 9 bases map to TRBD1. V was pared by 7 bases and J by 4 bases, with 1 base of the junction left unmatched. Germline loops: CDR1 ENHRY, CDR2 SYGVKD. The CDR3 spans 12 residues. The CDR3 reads CAITGQGYGYTF. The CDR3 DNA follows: TGTGCCATCACGGGACAGGGCTATGGCTACACCTTC.

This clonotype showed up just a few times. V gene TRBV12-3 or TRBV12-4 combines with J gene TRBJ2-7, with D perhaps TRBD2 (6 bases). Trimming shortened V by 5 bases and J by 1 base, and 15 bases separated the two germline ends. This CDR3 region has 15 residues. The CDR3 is CASSLLGLSSYEQYF. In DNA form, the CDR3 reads TGTGCCAGCAGTCTTCTGGGACTCTCGTCCTACGAGCAGTACTTC.

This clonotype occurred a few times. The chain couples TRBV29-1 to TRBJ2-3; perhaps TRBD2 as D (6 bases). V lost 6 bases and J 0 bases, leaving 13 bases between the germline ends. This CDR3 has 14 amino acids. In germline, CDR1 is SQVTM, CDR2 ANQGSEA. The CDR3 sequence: CSVGMGGSTDTQYF. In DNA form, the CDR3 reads TGCAGCGTCGGGATGGGGGGAAGCACAGATACGCAGTATTTT.

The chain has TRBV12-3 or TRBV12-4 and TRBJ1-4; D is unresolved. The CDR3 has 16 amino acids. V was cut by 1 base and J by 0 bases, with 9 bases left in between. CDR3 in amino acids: CASSLGDFATNEKLFF. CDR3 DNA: TGTGCCAGCAGTTTAGGAGATTTTGCAACTAATGAAAAACTGTTTTTT.

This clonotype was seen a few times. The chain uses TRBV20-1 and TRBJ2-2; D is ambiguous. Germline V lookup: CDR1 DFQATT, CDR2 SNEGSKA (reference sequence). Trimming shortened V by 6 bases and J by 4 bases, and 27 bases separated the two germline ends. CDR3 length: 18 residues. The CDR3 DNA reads TGCAGTGCGCGGTCGGAGACGGTATCCGGCCAGATCACCGGGGAGCTGTTTTTT. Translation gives CSARSETVSGQITGELFF.

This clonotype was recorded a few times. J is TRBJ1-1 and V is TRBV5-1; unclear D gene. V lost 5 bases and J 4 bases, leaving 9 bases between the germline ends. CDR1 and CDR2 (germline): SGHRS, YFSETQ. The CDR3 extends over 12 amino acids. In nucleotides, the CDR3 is TGCGCCAGCAGTGAGGACCTCACTGAAGCTTTCTTT. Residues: CASSEDLTEAFF.

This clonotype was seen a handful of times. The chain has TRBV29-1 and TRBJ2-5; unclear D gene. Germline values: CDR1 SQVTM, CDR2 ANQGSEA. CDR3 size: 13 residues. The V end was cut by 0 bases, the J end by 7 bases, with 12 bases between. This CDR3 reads CSVEEGPVGTQYF. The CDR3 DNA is TGCAGCGTTGAAGAAGGTCCGGTAGGGACCCAGTACTTC.

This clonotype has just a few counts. The CDR3 DNA reads TGTGCCAGCAGCTTGAGGACAGAATATTCTGGGGCCAACGTCCTGACTTTC. It codes for CASSLRTEYSGANVLTF. This chain links TRBV5-6 with TRBJ2-6, with D possibly TRBD1 on 6 matching bases. The germline V gene has CDR1 SGHDT and CDR2 YYEEEE. The CDR3 loop spans 17 amino acids. Trimming removed 1 base at V and 1 base at J, with 12 bases between.

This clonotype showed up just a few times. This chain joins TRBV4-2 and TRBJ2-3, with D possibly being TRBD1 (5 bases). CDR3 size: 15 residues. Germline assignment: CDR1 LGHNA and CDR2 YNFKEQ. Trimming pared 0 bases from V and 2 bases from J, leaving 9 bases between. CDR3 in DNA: TGTGCCAGCAGCCAAGATGACAGCCACACAGATACGCAGTATTTT. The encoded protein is CASSQDDSHTDTQYF.

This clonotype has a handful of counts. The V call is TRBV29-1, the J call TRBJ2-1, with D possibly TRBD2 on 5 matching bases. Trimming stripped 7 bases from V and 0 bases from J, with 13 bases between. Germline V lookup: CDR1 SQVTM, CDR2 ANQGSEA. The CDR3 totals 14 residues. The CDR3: CSGGSPSSYNEQFF. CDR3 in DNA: TGCAGCGGCGGGTCCCCAAGCTCCTACAATGAGCAGTTCTTC.

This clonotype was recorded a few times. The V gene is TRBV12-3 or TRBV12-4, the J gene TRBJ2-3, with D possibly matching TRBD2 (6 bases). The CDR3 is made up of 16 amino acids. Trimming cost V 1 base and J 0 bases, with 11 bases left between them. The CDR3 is CASSLGTITSTDTQYF. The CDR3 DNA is TGTGCCAGCAGTTTAGGGACTATAACTAGCACAGATACGCAGTATTTT.

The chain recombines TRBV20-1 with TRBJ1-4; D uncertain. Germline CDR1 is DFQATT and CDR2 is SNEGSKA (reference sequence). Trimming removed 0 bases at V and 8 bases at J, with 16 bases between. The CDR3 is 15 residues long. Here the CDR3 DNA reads TGCAGTGCTAGAGATCTTGGGGAGATTGGCGAAAAACTGTTTTTT. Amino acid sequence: CSARDLGEIGEKLFF.

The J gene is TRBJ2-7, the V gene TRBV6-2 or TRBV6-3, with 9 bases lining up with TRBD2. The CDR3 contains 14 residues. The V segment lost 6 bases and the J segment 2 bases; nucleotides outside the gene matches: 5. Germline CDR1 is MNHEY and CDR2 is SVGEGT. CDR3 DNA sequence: TGTGCCAGCAGCACTCAGCGGGGGGCCTACGAGCAGTACTTC. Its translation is CASSTQRGAYEQYF.

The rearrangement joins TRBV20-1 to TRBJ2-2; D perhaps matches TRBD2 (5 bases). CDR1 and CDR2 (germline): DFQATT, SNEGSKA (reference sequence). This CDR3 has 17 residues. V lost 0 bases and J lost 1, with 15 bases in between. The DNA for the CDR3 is TGCAGTGCTAGAGATCGATTAAGAGGGCGGAACACCGGGGAGCTGTTTTTT. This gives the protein CSARDRLRGRNTGELFF.

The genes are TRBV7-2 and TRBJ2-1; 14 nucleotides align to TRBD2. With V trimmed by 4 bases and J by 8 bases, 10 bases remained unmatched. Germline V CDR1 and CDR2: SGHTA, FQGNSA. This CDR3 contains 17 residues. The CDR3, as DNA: TGTGCCAGCAGCTCGGCCTGGACTAGCGGGGGGAGCGATGAGCAGTTCTTC. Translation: CASSSAWTSGGSDEQFF.

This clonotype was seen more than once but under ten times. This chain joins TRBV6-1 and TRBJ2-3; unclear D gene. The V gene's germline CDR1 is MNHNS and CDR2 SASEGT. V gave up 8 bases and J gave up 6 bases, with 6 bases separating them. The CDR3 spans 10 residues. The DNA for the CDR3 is TGTGCCAGCGGTTGGGATACGCAGTATTTT. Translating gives CASGWDTQYF.

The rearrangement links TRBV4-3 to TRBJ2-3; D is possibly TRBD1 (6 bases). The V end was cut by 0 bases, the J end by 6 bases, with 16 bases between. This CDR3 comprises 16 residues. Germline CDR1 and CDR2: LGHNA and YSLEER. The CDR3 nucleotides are TGCGCCAGCAGCCAAGATGGTGCCAGGGGTGGGGATACGCAGTATTTT. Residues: CASSQDGARGGDTQYF.